The clone carrying this T cell receptor (beta chain) has more than one count but fewer than ten. The data stem from a study of beta chain features in type 1 diabetes. Investigators reverse transcribed all isolated RNA, so they sequenced expressed TCRB transcripts. The repertoire was sequenced with immunoSEQ multiplex PCR; TCRdb's copy has only in-frame clones and lacks some. The sample gives 350,000 to 450,000 clones, approximately 15% of which show up once; approximately 0.019% is in the top ten. Looked up from germline, CDR1 is MNHNS and CDR2 is SASEGT. The CDR3 loop spans 14 amino acids. V was cut by 0 bases and J by 5 bases, with 10 bases left in between.

This chain joins TRBV6-1 and TRBJ1-2; D possibly corresponds to TRBD1 (6 bases). This receptor was taken from a woman aged 18-30 years in good health. Sequencing was done on a sample of naive CD4+ T cells from blood. The CDR3 DNA is TGTGCCAGCAGTGAAGCCAGGGGCACGTATGGCTACACCTTC. It is translated as CASSEARGTYGYTF.